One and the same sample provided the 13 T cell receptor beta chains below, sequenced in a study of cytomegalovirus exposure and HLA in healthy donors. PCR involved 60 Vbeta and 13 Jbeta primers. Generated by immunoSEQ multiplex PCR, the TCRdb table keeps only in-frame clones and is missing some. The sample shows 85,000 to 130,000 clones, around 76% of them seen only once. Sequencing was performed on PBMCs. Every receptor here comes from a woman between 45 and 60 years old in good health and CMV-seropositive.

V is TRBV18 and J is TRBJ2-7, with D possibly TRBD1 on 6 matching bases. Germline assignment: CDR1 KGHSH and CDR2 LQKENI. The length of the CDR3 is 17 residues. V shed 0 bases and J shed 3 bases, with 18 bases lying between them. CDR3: CASSPPIIDRQRYEQYF. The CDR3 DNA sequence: TGTGCCAGCTCACCACCCATTATTGACAGGCAGCGCTACGAGCAGTACTTC.

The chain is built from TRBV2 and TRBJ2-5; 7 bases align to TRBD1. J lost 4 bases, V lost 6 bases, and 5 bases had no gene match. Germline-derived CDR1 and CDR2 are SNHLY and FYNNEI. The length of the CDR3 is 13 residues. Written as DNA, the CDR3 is TGTGCCAGCAGCGAGGGGGCGCGAGAGACCCAGTACTTC. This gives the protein CASSEGARETQYF.

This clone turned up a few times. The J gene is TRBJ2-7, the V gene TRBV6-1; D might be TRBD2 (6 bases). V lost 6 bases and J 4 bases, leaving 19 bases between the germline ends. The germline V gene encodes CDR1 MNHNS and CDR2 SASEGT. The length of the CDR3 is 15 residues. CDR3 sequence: CASSERTNNPYEQYF. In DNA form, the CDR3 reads TGTGCCAGCAGCGAACGGACTAACAACCCTTACGAGCAGTACTTC.

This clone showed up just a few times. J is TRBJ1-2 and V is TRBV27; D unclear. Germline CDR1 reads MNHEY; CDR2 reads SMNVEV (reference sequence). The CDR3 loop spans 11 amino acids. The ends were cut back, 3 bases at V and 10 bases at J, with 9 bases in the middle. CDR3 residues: CASSFGGSYTF. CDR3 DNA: TGTGCCAGCAGTTTCGGAGGGTCCTACACCTTC.

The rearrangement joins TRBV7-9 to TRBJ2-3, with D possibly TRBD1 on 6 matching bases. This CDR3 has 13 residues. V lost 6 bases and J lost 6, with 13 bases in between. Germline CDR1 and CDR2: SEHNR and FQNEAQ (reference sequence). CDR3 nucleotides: TGTGCCAGCAGAAATACAGGGCAGGATACGCAGTATTTT. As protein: CASRNTGQDTQYF. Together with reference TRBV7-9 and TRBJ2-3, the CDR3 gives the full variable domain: DTGVSQNPRHKITKRGQNVTFRCDPISEHNRLYWYRQTLGQGPEFLTYFQNEAQLEKSRLLSDRFSAERPKGSFSTLEIQRTEQGDSAMYLCASRNTGQDTQYFGPGTRLTVL.

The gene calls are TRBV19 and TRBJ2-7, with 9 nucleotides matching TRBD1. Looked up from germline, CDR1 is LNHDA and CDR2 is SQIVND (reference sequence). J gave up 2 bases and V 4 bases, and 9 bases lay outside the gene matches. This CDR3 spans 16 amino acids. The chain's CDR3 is CASSTGSGQGAYEQYF. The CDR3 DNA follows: TGTGCCAGTAGTACTGGTTCGGGACAGGGAGCCTACGAGCAGTACTTC.

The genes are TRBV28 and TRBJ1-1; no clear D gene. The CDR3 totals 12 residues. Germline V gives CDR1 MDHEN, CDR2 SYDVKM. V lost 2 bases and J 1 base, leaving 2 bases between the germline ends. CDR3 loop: CASSLQNTEAFF. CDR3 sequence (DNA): TGTGCCAGCAGTTTACAGAACACTGAAGCTTTCTTT.

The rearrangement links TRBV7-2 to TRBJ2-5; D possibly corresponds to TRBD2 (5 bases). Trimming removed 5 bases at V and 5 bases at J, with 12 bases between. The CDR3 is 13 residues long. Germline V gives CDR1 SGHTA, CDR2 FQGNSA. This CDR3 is CASSPRTGETQYF. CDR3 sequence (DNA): TGTGCCAGCAGCCCCCGGACGGGGGAGACCCAGTACTTC.

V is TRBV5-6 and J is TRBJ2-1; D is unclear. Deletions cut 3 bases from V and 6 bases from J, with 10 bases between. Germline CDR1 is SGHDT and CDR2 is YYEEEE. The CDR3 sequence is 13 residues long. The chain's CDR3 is CASSSLYGNEQFF. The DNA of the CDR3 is TGTGCCAGCAGCTCCCTCTACGGCAATGAGCAGTTCTTC.

CDR3 in DNA: TGTGCCAGCAGCCCCCTCCGGGGCGAGCAGTACTTC. It translates to CASSPLRGEQYF. The chain couples TRBV5-6 to TRBJ2-7, with D perhaps matching TRBD2 (5 bases). There are 12 residues in the CDR3. V lost 4 bases, J lost 6 bases, and 11 bases lay in between. The V gene's germline CDR1 is SGHDT and CDR2 YYEEEE.

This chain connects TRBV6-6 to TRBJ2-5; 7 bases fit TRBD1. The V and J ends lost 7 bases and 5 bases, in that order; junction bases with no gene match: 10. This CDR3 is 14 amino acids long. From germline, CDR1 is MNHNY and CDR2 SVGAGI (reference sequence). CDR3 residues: CASKMGQWGETQYF. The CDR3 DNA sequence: TGTGCCAGCAAAATGGGACAGTGGGGCGAGACCCAGTACTTC.

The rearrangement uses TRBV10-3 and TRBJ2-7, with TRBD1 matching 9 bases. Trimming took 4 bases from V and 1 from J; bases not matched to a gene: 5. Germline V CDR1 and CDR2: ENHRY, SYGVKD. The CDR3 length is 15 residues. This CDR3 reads CAISVRDRDSYEQYF. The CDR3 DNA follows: TGTGCCATCAGTGTCCGGGACAGGGATTCCTACGAGCAGTACTTC.

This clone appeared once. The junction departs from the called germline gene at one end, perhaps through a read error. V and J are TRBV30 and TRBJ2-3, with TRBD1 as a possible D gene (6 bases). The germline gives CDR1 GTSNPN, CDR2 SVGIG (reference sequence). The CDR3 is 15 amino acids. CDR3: CAWSVVGASTDTHYF. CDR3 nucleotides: TGTGCCTGGAGTGTGGTGGGGGCAAGCACAGATACGCACTATTTT.